Each of the 20 T cell receptor beta chains below was sequenced from the same sample in a study of STAT5B mutations in CD4+ large granular lymphocyte leukemia (dated by TCRdb to 2021 to 2024). Receptors were amplified or captured by the immunoSEQ multiplex PCR assay. What TCRdb holds here is the immuneACCESS table cut down to in-frame rearrangements. Part of the clones is not present; checked against another copy, under half of the missing clones reflect an unresolved V gene, and the others are unexplained. This sample lists 25,000 to 35,000 clones; about 81% were detected once. 2.5% of the sample lies in the top ten. The sample was CD4+ T cells from blood buffy coats. These receptors came from a human donor in good health.

The chain couples TRBV27 to TRBJ2-3; D assignment may be TRBD1 or TRBD2 (7 bases each). This CDR3 contains 12 residues. The V end was cut by 10 bases, the J end by 11 bases, with 19 bases between. Germline loops: CDR1 MNHEY, CDR2 SMNVEV (reference sequence). The CDR3 bases are TGTGCCACCTATATTCAGGGGGGGCAGCAGTATTTT. This gives the protein CATYIQGGQQYF.

The rearrangement uses TRBV19 and TRBJ1-2; the match to TRBD1 covers 9 bases. Germline lookup yields CDR1 LNHDA and CDR2 SQIVND (reference sequence). After removal of 1 base from V and 1 base from J, the junction contained 4 bases not matched to a gene. The CDR3 length is 16 residues. The CDR3 region has the DNA TGTGCCAGTAGTATAGTACAGGGGGCGATTAACTATGGCTACACCTTC. Residues: CASSIVQGAINYGYTF.

J is TRBJ2-1 and V is TRBV10-1; D tentatively reads TRBD1 or TRBD2 (5 bases each). V was shortened by 7 bases and J by 8 bases, with 18 bases between the two germline ends. The CDR3 loop spans 14 amino acids. CDR1 is WNHNN and CDR2 is SYGVQD in the germline V gene (reference sequence). The CDR3 coding sequence is TGCGCCAGCACTCGGGGCTTTAGCGTCGATGAGCAGTTCTTC. Amino acids: CASTRGFSVDEQFF.

V is TRBV6-6 and J is TRBJ1-5; 10 bases line up with TRBD1. The CDR3 is made up of 16 amino acids. Germline CDR1 reads MNHNY; CDR2 reads SVGAGI (reference sequence). The junction had 8 bases not matched to a gene; V was cut back by 8 bases and J by 1 base. The CDR3 nucleotides are TGTGCCAGCGGGGGCTTGGGACAGGGGAGCAATCAGCCCCAGCATTTT. Amino acid sequence: CASGGLGQGSNQPQHF.

The rearrangement joins TRBV15 to TRBJ2-4; D is uncertain. The CDR3 has 15 amino acids. In germline, CDR1 is LNHNV, CDR2 YYDKDF (reference sequence). The V end lost 0 bases, the J end lost 2 bases, and 8 bases lay between the germline ends. CDR3 coding DNA: TGTGCCACCAGCAGAGATGCGGCCACCAAAAACATTCAGTACTTC. Translated, it gives CATSRDAATKNIQYF.

The chain employs TRBV5-1 and TRBJ2-3, with TRBD2 matching 9 bases. Germline loops: CDR1 SGHRS, CDR2 YFSETQ. V dropped 4 bases and J dropped 1; count of bases not matched to a gene: 10. The CDR3 has 17 amino acids. The CDR3, as DNA: TGCGCCAGCAGCCCGGGAGTAGCGGGGGCCGGCACAGATACGCAGTATTTT. Residues: CASSPGVAGAGTDTQYF.

CDR3 in amino acids: CASTPGPQLGELFF. CDR3 nucleotide sequence: TGTGCCAGCACGCCCGGACCCCAATTAGGGGAGCTGTTTTTT. The gene calls are TRBV27 and TRBJ2-2; D gene ambiguous. V lost 7 bases, J lost 8 bases, and 17 bases lay in between. The CDR3 contains 14 residues. Germline loops: CDR1 MNHEY, CDR2 SMNVEV (reference sequence).

The rearrangement joins TRBV7-2 to TRBJ2-1; D remains unclear. CDR1 and CDR2 from the germline V gene are SGHTA and FQGNSA. The CDR3 sequence is 12 residues long. V was pared by 4 bases and J by 10 bases, with 11 bases between. The CDR3 DNA reads TGTGCCAGCAGCTCCTACCCCGTAGAGCAGTTCTTC. This gives the protein CASSSYPVEQFF.

This clone was seen just once. The J gene is TRBJ2-7, the V gene TRBV5-1; the match to TRBD2 covers 15 bases. The CDR3 consists of 16 residues. J was trimmed by 6 bases and V by 4 bases; bases with no gene match: 8. Per the germline V gene, CDR1 is SGHRS and CDR2 is YFSETQ. The CDR3 sequence is CASSKGLAGGPREQYF. In DNA, the CDR3 is TGCGCCAGCAGCAAGGGACTAGCGGGGGGCCCCCGCGAGCAGTACTTC.

As DNA, the CDR3 is TGTGCCAGCGGCGACAGGGCCGGCTATGGCTACACCTTC. Its translation is CASGDRAGYGYTF. The chain combines TRBV19 with TRBJ1-2, with TRBD1 identical over 7 bases. V shed 9 bases and J 4 bases; nucleotides not matched to a gene: 8. Germline V gene data show CDR1 as LNHDA and CDR2 as SQIVND (reference sequence). The CDR3 runs 13 residues.

The CDR3 region is CASSIDSSSYNEQFF. The CDR3 DNA is TGTGCCAGCAGCATAGACAGCAGCTCCTACAATGAGCAGTTCTTC. The chain joins TRBV5-4 to TRBJ2-1, with a weak D call TRBD1 (5 bases). Germline V gene sequence: CDR1 SGHNT, CDR2 YYREEE (reference sequence). V was cut by 4 bases and J by 0 bases, with 11 bases left in between. CDR3 length: 15 amino acids.

DNA for the CDR3: TGTGCCAGCCTAGCGGGGGGGATGAGAGATACGCAGTATTTT. As protein: CASLAGGMRDTQYF. The genes are TRBV28 and TRBJ2-3, with 12 bases lining up with TRBD2. CDR1 MDHEN and CDR2 SYDVKM come from the germline V gene. This CDR3 is built from 14 residues. V shed 8 bases, J shed 5 bases, and the junction held 5 bases outside the gene matches.

This chain connects TRBV27 to TRBJ2-5; D remains ambiguous. Trimming removed 2 bases at V and 3 bases at J, with 10 bases between. The length of the CDR3 is 14 residues. The germline CDR1 and CDR2 sequences are MNHEY and SMNVEV (reference sequence). CDR3 bases: TGTGCCAGCAGTTTAACCCGACTGGAAGAGACCCAGTACTTC. It is translated as CASSLTRLEETQYF.

The chain links TRBV5-1 to TRBJ2-2; D possibly corresponds to TRBD2 (5 bases). This CDR3 comprises 16 residues. Germline V CDR1 and CDR2: SGHRS, YFSETQ. Trimming shortened V by 0 bases and J by 3 bases, and 12 bases separated the two germline ends. Here the CDR3 DNA reads TGCGCCAGCAGCTTGGCTGCGGGTTGGGACACCGGGGAGCTGTTTTTT. It is translated as CASSLAAGWDTGELFF.

The chain combines TRBV19 with TRBJ1-5; D remains unclear. The CDR3 runs to 12 residues. V lost 6 bases and J lost 6, with 9 bases in between. Germline lookup yields CDR1 LNHDA and CDR2 SQIVND (reference sequence). The chain's CDR3 is CASREGGQPQHF. The CDR3 coding sequence is TGTGCCAGTAGAGAGGGAGGTCAGCCCCAGCATTTT.

The table lists this clone with a few counts. The DNA for the CDR3 is TGTGCCAGCAACCACAGGGATTTGTATCAGCCCCAGCATTTT. Encoded protein: CASNHRDLYQPQHF. The rearrangement uses TRBV2 and TRBJ1-5; TRBD1 is a possible D gene (6 bases). Germline CDR1 reads SNHLY; CDR2 reads FYNNEI. With 7 bases removed from V and 5 bases from J, the gap between germline ends came to 15 bases. The CDR3 sequence is 14 residues long. Looking up the rest from reference TRBV2 and TRBJ1-5 gives the full variable domain: EPEVTQTPSHQVTQMGQEVILRCVPISNHLYFYWYRQILGQKVEFLVSFYNNEISEKSEIFDDQFSVERPDGSNFTLKIRSTKLEDSAMYFCASNHRDLYQPQHFGDGTRLSIL.

The CDR3 spells CASSDVLYTF. As DNA, the CDR3 is TGTGCCAGCAGTGATGTCCTCTACACCTTC. V gene TRBV2 combines with J gene TRBJ1-2; no reliable D call. Trimming left V 3 bases short and J 10 bases short, with 6 bases between. From germline, CDR1 is SNHLY and CDR2 FYNNEI. The CDR3 extends over 10 amino acids.

The chain combines TRBV5-5 with TRBJ1-3, with D possibly matching TRBD1 (5 bases). The CDR3 extends over 16 amino acids. The V end was cut by 4 bases, the J end by 0 bases, with 14 bases between. Germline assignment: CDR1 SGHKS and CDR2 YYEKEE (reference sequence). CDR3 sequence: CASSTEDSYSGNTIYF. The CDR3 DNA is TGTGCCAGCAGCACAGAAGACAGCTACTCTGGAAACACCATATATTTT.

This rearrangement joins TRBV2 to TRBJ1-6; unclear D gene. This CDR3 is 15 amino acids long. CDR1 is SNHLY, CDR2 FYNNEI, per germline. The germline V and J ends were trimmed by 8 bases and 6 bases, with 17 bases remaining between them. The CDR3 DNA follows: TGTGCCAGCCTCGGGTCAGGAGGACCTAATTCACCCCTCCACTTT. Protein: CASLGSGGPNSPLHF.

The CDR3 DNA follows: TGTGCCAGCAGCTCGACAGCGAGCTCCTACAATGAGCAGTTCTTC. It translates to CASSSTASSYNEQFF. The V call is TRBV6-1, the J call TRBJ2-1, with a tentative D call TRBD1 (5 bases). The CDR3 is 15 residues long. V lost 6 bases and J 0 bases, leaving 12 bases between the germline ends. The germline gives CDR1 MNHNS, CDR2 SASEGT.